This TCR beta chain came from a study of cytomegalovirus exposure and HLA in healthy donors. The CDR3 runs 17 residues. V gave up 2 bases and J gave up 0 bases; unmatched junction bases: 3. Germline V gene data show CDR1 as SGHRS and CDR2 as YFSETQ. The PCR ran on 60 Vbeta and 13 Jbeta primers. The repertoire was sequenced with immunoSEQ multiplex PCR; TCRdb's copy has only in-frame clones and lacks some. The sample records 200,000 to 300,000 clones, around 78% being singletons. This receptor was identified in a boy younger than 18 in good health and CMV-seronegative. Material: PBMCs. This rearrangement joins TRBV5-1 to TRBJ2-3; 13 positions match TRBD2. The CDR3 is CASSFTSGGASTDTQYF. The CDR3 DNA sequence: TGCGCCAGCAGCTTTACTAGCGGGGGGGCTAGCACAGATACGCAGTATTTT.